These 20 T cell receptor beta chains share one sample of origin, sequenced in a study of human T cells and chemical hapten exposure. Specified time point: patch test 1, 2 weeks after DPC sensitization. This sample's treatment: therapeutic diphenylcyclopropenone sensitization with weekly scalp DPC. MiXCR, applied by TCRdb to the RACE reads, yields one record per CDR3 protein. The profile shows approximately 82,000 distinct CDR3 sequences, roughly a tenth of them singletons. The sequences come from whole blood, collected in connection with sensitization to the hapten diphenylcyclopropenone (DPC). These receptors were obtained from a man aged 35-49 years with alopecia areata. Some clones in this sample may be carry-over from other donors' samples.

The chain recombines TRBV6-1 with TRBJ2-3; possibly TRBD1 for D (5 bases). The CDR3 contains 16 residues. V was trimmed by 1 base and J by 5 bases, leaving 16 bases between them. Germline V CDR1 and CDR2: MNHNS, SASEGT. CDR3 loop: CASSEEGRGYGDTQYF. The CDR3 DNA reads TGTGCCAGCAGTGAAGAGGGTAGGGGATATGGAGATACGCAGTATTTT.

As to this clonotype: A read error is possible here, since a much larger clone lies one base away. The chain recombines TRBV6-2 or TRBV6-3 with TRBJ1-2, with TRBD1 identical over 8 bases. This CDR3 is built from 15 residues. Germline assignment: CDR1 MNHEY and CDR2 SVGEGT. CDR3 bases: TGTGCCAGCAGTACGGAAGGGACAGGCAACTATGGCTACGCCTTC. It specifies CASSTEGTGNYGYAF.

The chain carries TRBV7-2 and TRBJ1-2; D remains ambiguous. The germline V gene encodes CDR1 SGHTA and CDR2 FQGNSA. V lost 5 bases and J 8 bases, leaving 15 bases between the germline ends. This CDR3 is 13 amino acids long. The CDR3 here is CASSPRASFGYTF. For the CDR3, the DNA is TGTGCCAGCAGCCCACGGGCTTCCTTCGGCTACACCTTC.

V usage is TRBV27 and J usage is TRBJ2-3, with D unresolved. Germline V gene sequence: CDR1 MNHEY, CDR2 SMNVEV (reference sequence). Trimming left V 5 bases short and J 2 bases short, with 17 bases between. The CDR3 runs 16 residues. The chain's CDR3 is CASSTIRPSPTDTQYF. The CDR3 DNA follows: TGTGCCAGCAGTACTATACGGCCGAGCCCCACAGATACGCAGTATTTT.

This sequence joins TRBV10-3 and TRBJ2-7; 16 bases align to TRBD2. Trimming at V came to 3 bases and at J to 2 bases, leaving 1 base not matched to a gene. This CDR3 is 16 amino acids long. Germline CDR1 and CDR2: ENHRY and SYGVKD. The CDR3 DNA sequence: TGTGCCATCAGTGAAGGGACTAGCGGGAGGGCCTACGAGCAGTACTTC. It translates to CAISEGTSGRAYEQYF.

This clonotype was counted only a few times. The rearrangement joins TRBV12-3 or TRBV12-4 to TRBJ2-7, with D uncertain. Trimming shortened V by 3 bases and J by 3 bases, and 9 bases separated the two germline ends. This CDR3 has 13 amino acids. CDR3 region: CASSFGQDYEQYF. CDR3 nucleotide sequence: TGTGCCAGCAGTTTCGGTCAGGACTACGAGCAGTACTTC.

The CDR3 sequence: CASSFSVYGYTF. CDR3 coding DNA: TGTGCCAGCAGCTTTAGCGTCTATGGCTACACCTTC. J is TRBJ1-2 and V is TRBV5-6; D not resolved. The V gene lost 2 bases and the J gene lost 4 bases, with 6 bases spanning the gap. This CDR3 spans 12 amino acids. Germline lookup yields CDR1 SGHDT and CDR2 YYEEEE.

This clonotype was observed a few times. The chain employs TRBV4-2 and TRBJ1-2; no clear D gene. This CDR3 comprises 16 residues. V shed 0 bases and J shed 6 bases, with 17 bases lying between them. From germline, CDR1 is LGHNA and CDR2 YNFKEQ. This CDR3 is CASSQDPGVDEDGYTF. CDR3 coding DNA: TGTGCCAGCAGCCAAGATCCCGGGGTGGATGAGGATGGCTACACCTTC.

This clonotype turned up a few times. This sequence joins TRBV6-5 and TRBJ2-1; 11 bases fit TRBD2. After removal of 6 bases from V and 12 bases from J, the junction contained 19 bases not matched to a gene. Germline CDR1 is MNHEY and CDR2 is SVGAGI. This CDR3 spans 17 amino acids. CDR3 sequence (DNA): TGTGCCAGCAGCCTTACGGCTAGCGGGAGGCAGCCGGGGGGGCAGTTCTTC. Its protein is CASSLTASGRQPGGQFF.

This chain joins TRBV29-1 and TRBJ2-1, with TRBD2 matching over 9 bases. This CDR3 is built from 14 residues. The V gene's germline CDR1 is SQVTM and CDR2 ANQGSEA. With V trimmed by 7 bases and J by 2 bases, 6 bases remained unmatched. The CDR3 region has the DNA TGCAGCGGCGAACTAGCGGGCCCCTACAATGAGCAGTTCTTC. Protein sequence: CSGELAGPYNEQFF.

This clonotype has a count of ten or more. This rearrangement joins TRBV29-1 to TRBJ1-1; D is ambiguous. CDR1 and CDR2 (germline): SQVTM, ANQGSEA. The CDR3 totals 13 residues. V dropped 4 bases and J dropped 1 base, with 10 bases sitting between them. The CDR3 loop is CSVGLTGNTEAFF. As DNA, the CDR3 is TGCAGCGTTGGACTTACCGGGAACACTGAAGCTTTCTTT.

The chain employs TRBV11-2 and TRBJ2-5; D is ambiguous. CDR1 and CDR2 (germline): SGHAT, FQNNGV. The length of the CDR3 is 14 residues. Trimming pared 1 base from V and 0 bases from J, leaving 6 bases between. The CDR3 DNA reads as TGTGCCAGCAGCTTAGGGTTATACCAAGAGACCCAGTACTTC. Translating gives CASSLGLYQETQYF.

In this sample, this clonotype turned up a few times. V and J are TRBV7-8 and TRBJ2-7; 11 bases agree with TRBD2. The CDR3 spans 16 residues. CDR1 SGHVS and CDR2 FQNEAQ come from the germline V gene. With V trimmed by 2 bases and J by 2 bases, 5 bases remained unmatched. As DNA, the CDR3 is TGTGCCAGCAGCTTAAACAGACTAGCGGGACCCTACGAGCAGTACGTC. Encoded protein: CASSLNRLAGPYEQYV.

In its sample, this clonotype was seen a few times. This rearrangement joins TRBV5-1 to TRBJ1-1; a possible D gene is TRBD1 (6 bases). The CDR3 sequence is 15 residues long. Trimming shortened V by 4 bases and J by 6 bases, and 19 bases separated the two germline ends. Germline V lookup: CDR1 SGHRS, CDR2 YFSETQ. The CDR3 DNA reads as TGCGCCAGCAGCCCTCGCGGGACAAAGGGAGCTGAAGCTTTCTTT. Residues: CASSPRGTKGAEAFF.

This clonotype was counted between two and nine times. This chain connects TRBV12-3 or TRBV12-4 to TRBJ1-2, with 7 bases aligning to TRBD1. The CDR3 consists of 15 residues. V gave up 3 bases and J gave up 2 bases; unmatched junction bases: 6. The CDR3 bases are TGTGCCAGCAGTTTCGCCAGGACAGGCAACTATGGCTACACCTTC. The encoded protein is CASSFARTGNYGYTF.

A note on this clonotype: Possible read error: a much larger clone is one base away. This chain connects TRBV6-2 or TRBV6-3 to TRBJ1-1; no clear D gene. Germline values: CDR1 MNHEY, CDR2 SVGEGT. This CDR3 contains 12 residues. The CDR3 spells CACSFELSEAFF. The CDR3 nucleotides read TGTGCCTGCAGTTTCGAGTTGTCAGAAGCTTTCTTT.

The CDR3 DNA reads as TGTGCCAGCAGCCCAGGGTTTACTGAAGCTTTCTTT. Residues: CASSPGFTEAFF. This chain joins TRBV6-2 or TRBV6-3 and TRBJ1-1, with D maybe TRBD1 (5 bases). V lost 6 bases and J 5 bases, leaving 10 bases between the germline ends. The V gene's germline CDR1 is MNHEY and CDR2 SVGEGT. This CDR3 spans 12 amino acids.

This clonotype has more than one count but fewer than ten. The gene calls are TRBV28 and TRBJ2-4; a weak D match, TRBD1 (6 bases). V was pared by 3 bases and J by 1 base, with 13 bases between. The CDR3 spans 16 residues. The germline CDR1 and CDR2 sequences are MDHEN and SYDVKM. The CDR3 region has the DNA TGTGCCAGCAGTTTCTTAGGGGGATCTGCCAAAAACATTCAGTACTTC. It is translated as CASSFLGGSAKNIQYF.

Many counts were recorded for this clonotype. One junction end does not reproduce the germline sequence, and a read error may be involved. The DNA for the CDR3 is TGTGCCAGCAGCTTAGACAGGGGGAGCACAGATACGCAGTATTTT. This gives the protein CASSLDRGSTDTQYF. V gene TRBV5-1 combines with J gene TRBJ2-3; 9 bases agree with TRBD1. Looked up from germline, CDR1 is SGHRS and CDR2 is YFSETQ. The length of the CDR3 is 15 residues.

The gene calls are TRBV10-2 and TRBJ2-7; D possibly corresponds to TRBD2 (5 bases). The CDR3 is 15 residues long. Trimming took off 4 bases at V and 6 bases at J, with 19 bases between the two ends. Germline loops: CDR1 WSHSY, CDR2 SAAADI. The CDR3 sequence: CASSVNSGLVGEQYV. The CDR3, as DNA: TGCGCCAGCAGTGTAAACTCTGGACTCGTGGGCGAGCAGTACGTC.